The entry that follows covers one T cell receptor beta chain sequence. This sample was taken from a study of T cell clones after liver transplantation. The table came from immunoSEQ multiplex PCR; TCRdb's copy has only in-frame clones and leaves some out. The sample yields 7,000 to 9,500 clones, approximately 78% seen once. Germline V gives CDR1 SGDLS, CDR2 YYNGEE. The V and J ends lost 5 bases and 6 bases respectively, with 21 bases between them. The CDR3 runs 16 residues. V usage is TRBV9 and J usage is TRBJ2-4, with D possibly matching TRBD2 (6 bases). The sequenced sample was CD8+ T cells from blood, obtained at the 22-month timepoint. This receptor was taken from a human patient who received a liver transplant. Some T cells may be graft donor cells. CDR3 loop: CASSETRGTGVNIQYF. CDR3 coding DNA: TGTGCCAGCAGTGAGACCCGGGGGACGGGGGTAAACATTCAGTACTTC.